Listed below are T cell receptor beta chains from one sample, sequenced in a study of T cells after yellow fever vaccination. A single record per CDR3 protein comes from TCRdb applying MiXCR to the 5' RACE reads. The repertoire holds 300,000 or so distinct CDR3 sequences, with roughly 13% as singletons. The source material was CD4+ T cells sorted from PBMCs, sampled 45 days after the yellow fever booster vaccination. The receptors derive from a man aged 25 to 40 who received the YFV17D yellow fever vaccine. CDR3s include the opening cysteine and the closing phenylalanine or tryptophan. D genes are given only for firm matches. Size is omitted from some rows. Given values are once, few, many or a class for expanded clones.

CASSLQGDEQFF	TGTGCCAGCAGCTTACAGGGGGATGAGCAGTTCTTC	TRBD1	TRBV11-3	TRBJ2-1	many
CSARVSLGTDTQYF	TGCAGTGCTAGAGTTTCCCTCGGCACAGATACGCAGTATTTT	-	TRBV20-1	TRBJ2-3	few
CASSPVRLAATDTQYF	TGTGCCAGCAGCCCTGTGAGACTAGCGGCCACAGATACGCAGTATTTT	TRBD2	TRBV3-1	TRBJ2-3	few
CASSLNRVNTEAFF	TGTGCCAGCAGTTTAAACAGGGTGAACACTGAAGCTTTCTTT	-	TRBV27	TRBJ1-1	-
CASSGLAGGRSYEQYF	TGTGCCAGCAGCGGACTAGCGGGAGGGAGGTCCTACGAGCAGTACTTC	TRBD2	TRBV6-1	TRBJ2-7	few
CASSETSGAVTQYF	TGTGCCAGCAGTGAAACTAGCGGGGCGGTGACCCAGTACTTC	TRBD2	TRBV2	TRBJ2-5	few
CASSPGQLGAGELFF	TGTGCCAGCTCACCGGGACAGCTGGGGGCCGGGGAGCTGTTTTTT	TRBD1	TRBV18	TRBJ2-2	-
CSARGPGQGRHYEQYF	TGCAGTGCTAGAGGGCCTGGACAGGGGAGGCACTACGAGCAGTACTTC	TRBD1	TRBV20-1	TRBJ2-7	few
CASSRKGRRVGDTQYF	TGTGCCAGCAGCCGGAAAGGGAGGAGAGTGGGCGATACGCAGTATTTT	-	TRBV14	TRBJ2-3	-
CSVRGLEAQYF	TGCAGCGTACGGGGGTTGGAGGCCCAGTACTTC	-	TRBV29-1	TRBJ2-5	few
CSVTSGRGDTQYF	TGCAGCGTGACTAGCGGGAGGGGAGATACGCAGTATTTT	TRBD2	TRBV29-1	TRBJ2-3	-
CASSYHRGESYEQFF	TGTGCCAGCAGCTACCACAGGGGGGAGTCGTATGAGCAGTTCTTC	TRBD1	TRBV11-2	TRBJ2-1	many
CSARQGRETQYF	TGCAGTGCTAGGCAGGGCCGGGAGACCCAGTACTTC	-	TRBV20-1	TRBJ2-5	many
CASGQGSPPSTDTQYF	TGTGCCAGCGGCCAAGGCTCGCCACCTAGCACAGATACGCAGTATTTT	-	TRBV3-1	TRBJ2-3	-
CASSLRGPETQYF	TGTGCCAGCAGCCTCAGGGGGCCAGAGACCCAGTACTTC	TRBD1	TRBV7-9	TRBJ2-5	few
CSASYKGSRWPTEAFF	TGCAGTGCTAGCTATAAGGGCAGCCGTTGGCCCACTGAAGCTTTCTTT	-	TRBV20-1	TRBJ1-1	-
CASSPTGLPVGEQFF	TGTGCCAGCAGCCCTACGGGACTACCCGTGGGTGAGCAGTTCTTC	TRBD2	TRBV11-2	TRBJ2-1	few
CASSYSSYSETQYF	TGTGCCAGCAGTTATTCGAGCTACTCGGAGACCCAGTACTTC	-	TRBV6-2/TRBV6-3	TRBJ2-5	few
CASSYAASGRFSQEQYF	TGTGCCAGCAGTTACGCGGCTAGCGGGAGATTCAGCCAAGAGCAGTACTTC	TRBD2	TRBV6-2/TRBV6-3	TRBJ2-7	-
CASGRVTYEQYF	TGTGCCAGCGGTAGGGTCACCTACGAGCAGTACTTC	-	TRBV7-9	TRBJ2-7	-
CASSFQRGLQFF	TGTGCCAGCAGTTTTCAAAGGGGTTTGCAGTTCTTC	-	TRBV6-2/TRBV6-3	TRBJ2-1	few
CASSLGGDPFF	TGTGCCAGCAGTTTGGGGGGGGATCCGTTCTTC	TRBD2	TRBV12-3/TRBV12-4	TRBJ2-1	-